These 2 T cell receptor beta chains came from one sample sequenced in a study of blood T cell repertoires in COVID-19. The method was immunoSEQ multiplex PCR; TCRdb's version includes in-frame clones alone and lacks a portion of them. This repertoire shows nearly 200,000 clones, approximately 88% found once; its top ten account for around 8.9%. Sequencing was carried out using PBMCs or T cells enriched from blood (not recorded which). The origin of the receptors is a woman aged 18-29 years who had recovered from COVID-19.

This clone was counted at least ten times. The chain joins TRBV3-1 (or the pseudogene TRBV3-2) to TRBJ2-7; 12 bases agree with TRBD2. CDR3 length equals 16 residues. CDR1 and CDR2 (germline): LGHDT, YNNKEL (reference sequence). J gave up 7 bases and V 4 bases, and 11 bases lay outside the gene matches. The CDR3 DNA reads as TGTGCCAGCAGCCCGGGACTGCTAGCGGGGGGGAGGGAGCAGTACTTC. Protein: CASSPGLLAGGREQYF.

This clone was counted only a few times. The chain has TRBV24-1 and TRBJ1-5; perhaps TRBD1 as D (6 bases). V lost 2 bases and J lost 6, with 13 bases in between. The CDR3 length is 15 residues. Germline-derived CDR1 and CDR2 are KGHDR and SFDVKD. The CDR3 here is CATSDSQGVSQPQHF. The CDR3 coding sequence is TGTGCCACCAGTGATTCACAGGGAGTCAGTCAGCCCCAGCATTTT.